The next 8 T cell receptor beta chains were all read from a single sample in a study of control samples from healthy donors and cancer patients. TCRdb's copy holds only in-frame clones and misses some; the assay was immunoSEQ multiplex PCR. The data contain about 150,000 clones, approximately 93% of them singletons. The sequencing input was blood. Every receptor here comes from a man in his forties or fifties in good health.

This sequence joins TRBV24-1 and TRBJ2-7; 10 nucleotides match TRBD1. Germline CDR1 and CDR2: KGHDR and SFDVKD. The J segment lost 6 bases and the V segment lost 5 bases, leaving 9 bases of the junction unmatched. This CDR3 contains 15 residues. The chain's CDR3 is CATSVGGTGAGEQYF. For the CDR3, the DNA is TGTGCCACCAGTGTAGGCGGGACAGGGGCTGGCGAGCAGTACTTC.

The V gene is TRBV7-2, the J gene TRBJ1-2; no clear D gene. CDR3 length: 15 amino acids. The germline gives CDR1 SGHTA, CDR2 FQGNSA. Trimming took 0 bases from V and 2 from J, leaving 10 bases between them. CDR3 sequence: CASSLALSGNYGYTF. CDR3 coding DNA: TGTGCCAGCAGCTTAGCGTTGTCGGGGAACTATGGCTACACCTTC.

The CDR3 DNA reads TGTGCCAGCAGCTTAGCCTCGAGGGAGATTCCCCAAGAGACCCAGTACTTC. Translation: CASSLASREIPQETQYF. This chain links TRBV11-2 with TRBJ2-5, with D possibly being TRBD2 (5 bases). Germline CDR1 SGHAT, CDR2 FQNNGV. V gave up 1 base and J gave up 1 base, with 16 bases separating them. The CDR3 sequence is 17 residues long.

This chain joins TRBV14 and TRBJ1-6; no firm D call. Germline V CDR1 and CDR2: SGHDN, FVKESK. The V end was cut by 8 bases, the J end by 1 base, with 18 bases between. The CDR3 loop spans 17 amino acids. This chain's CDR3 is CASCETFRGSYNSPLHF. The CDR3, as DNA: TGTGCCAGCTGTGAGACATTCCGAGGATCCTATAATTCACCCCTCCACTTT.

The J gene is TRBJ2-5, the V gene TRBV11-2; TRBD2 matches at 10 bases. The ends lost 1 base at V and 5 bases at J; junction bases unmatched: 4. Germline CDR1 is SGHAT and CDR2 is FQNNGV. This CDR3 has 15 residues. The CDR3 is CASSLAAGGFETQYF. CDR3 nucleotide sequence: TGTGCCAGCAGCTTAGCAGCGGGAGGGTTCGAGACCCAGTACTTC.

This chain joins TRBV5-1 and TRBJ1-6; D remains unclear. The CDR3 covers 15 residues. Germline CDR1 and CDR2: SGHRS and YFSETQ. Trimming stripped 0 bases from V and 3 bases from J, with 7 bases between. The CDR3 nucleotides read TGCGCCAGCAGCTTGGCCGAGGGCTATAATTCACCCCTCCACTTT. This codes for CASSLAEGYNSPLHF. Full variable domain (remainder filled in from reference TRBV5-1 and TRBJ1-6): KAGVTQTPRYLIKTRGQQVTLSCSPISGHRSVSWYQQTPGQGLQFLFEYFSETQRNKGNFPGRFSGRQFSNSRSEMNVSTLELGDSALYLCASSLAEGYNSPLHFGNGTRLTVT.

The chain couples TRBV19 to TRBJ2-1; D unresolved. The CDR3 is 15 amino acids. The germline V and J ends were trimmed by 0 bases and 10 bases, with 16 bases remaining between them. Germline loops: CDR1 LNHDA, CDR2 SQIVND (reference sequence). The CDR3: CASSIDPFPSPEQFF. CDR3 DNA: TGTGCCAGTAGTATAGATCCGTTTCCGTCGCCAGAGCAGTTCTTC. Variable domain in full (rest from reference TRBV19 and TRBJ2-1): DGGITQSPKYLFRKEGQNVTLSCEQNLNHDAMYWYRQDPGQGLRLIYYSQIVNDFQKGDIAEGYSVSREKKESFPLTVTSAQKNPTAFYLCASSIDPFPSPEQFFGPGTRLTVL.

V and J are TRBV6-5 and TRBJ2-1; no definite D call. CDR1 is MNHEY and CDR2 is SVGAGI in the germline V gene. V was trimmed by 8 bases and J by 5 bases, leaving 10 bases between them. The CDR3 sequence is 12 residues long. CDR3 in DNA: TGTGCCAGCCTACAAAGGGACAATGAGCAGTTCTTC. Translated, it gives CASLQRDNEQFF.